Each of the 5 T cell receptor beta chains below was sequenced from the same sample in a study of beta chain features in type 1 diabetes. Expressed TCRB transcripts got sequenced, as all isolated RNA was reverse transcribed. Using immunoSEQ multiplex PCR, the repertoire was profiled, and TCRdb retains in-frame clones only, with some absent. The data show hundreds of thousands of clones, around a sixth seen once. Source material: naive CD4+ T cells from blood. All receptors derive from a man aged 18 to 30 in good health.

J is TRBJ2-2 and V is TRBV9; D gene ambiguous. The CDR3 contains 13 residues. The V gene lost 2 bases and the J gene lost 6 bases, with 8 bases spanning the gap. Germline loops: CDR1 SGDLS, CDR2 YYNGEE. The CDR3 DNA is TGTGCCAGCAGCGTCAAACGGGCCGGGGAGCTGTTTTTT. It encodes CASSVKRAGELFF.

V and J are TRBV6-5 and TRBJ1-2; tentatively, D is TRBD1 (5 bases). Germline CDR1 MNHEY, CDR2 SVGAGI. This CDR3 is built from 14 residues. V shed 6 bases and J shed 5 bases, with 16 bases lying between them. DNA of the CDR3: TGTGCCAGCAGACCCGCTCAGGGAAGGTATGGCTACACCTTC. Translated: CASRPAQGRYGYTF.

Points on this clone: A junction boundary mismatches the germline segment, possibly from a read error. V is TRBV7-7 and J is TRBJ2-3, with D unclear. CDR3 size: 14 residues. The germline CDR1 and CDR2 sequences are SSHAT and FNYEAQ (reference sequence). The CDR3 region is CASSLSRSTDTQYF. The CDR3 DNA follows: TGTGCTAGCAGCCTATCTAGAAGCACAGATACGCAGTATTTT. Variable domain in full (rest from reference TRBV7-7 and TRBJ2-3): GAGVSQSPRYKVTKRGQDVTLRCDPISSHATLYWYQQALGQGPEFLTYFNYEAQPDKSGLPSDRFSAERPEGSISTLTIQRTEQRDSAMYRCASSLSRSTDTQYFGPGTRLTVL.

This CDR3 is CASSERAGGVYGYTF. The CDR3 nucleotides are TGTGCCAGCAGTGAACGTGCAGGGGGCGTCTATGGCTACACCTTC. V and J are TRBV25-1 and TRBJ1-2; 8 bases align to TRBD1. The CDR3 length is 15 residues. Losses at the gene ends were 2 bases for V and 4 bases for J; bases not matched to a gene: 6. Germline V gives CDR1 MGHDK, CDR2 SYGVNS.

The chain employs TRBV29-1 and TRBJ1-1, with 10 bases aligning to TRBD1. Germline lookup yields CDR1 SQVTM and CDR2 ANQGSEA. J was trimmed by 5 bases and V by 4 bases; bases with no gene match: 13. There are 16 residues in the CDR3. CDR3 residues: CSVVVSGTGATTEAFF. In nucleotides, the CDR3 is TGCAGCGTTGTGGTATCGGGGACAGGGGCCACAACTGAAGCTTTCTTT.